The 9 T cell receptor beta chains reported below all come from one sample, sequenced in a study of shared clonotypes between healthy human individuals. Produced via immunoSEQ multiplex PCR; TCRdb's table is partial and in-frame only. The data show about 590,000 clones, about 95% seen once. Cells designated naive CD8 were CD45RO-negative and were positively selected for CCR7, with terminally differentiated effector memory CD45RA+ cells excluded. Sequencing was carried out using naive CD8+ T cells sorted from blood. These TCRs come from a woman in her 30s in good health.

The V gene is TRBV7-9, the J gene TRBJ1-2; TRBD1 matches 7 bases. This CDR3 spans 12 amino acids. The germline CDR1 and CDR2 sequences are SEHNR and FQNEAQ (reference sequence). V lost 5 bases and J lost 8; bases outside the gene matches: 5. CDR3 nucleotide sequence: TGTGCCAGCAGCGCATCGGGACAGGGCTACACCTTC. Translated, it gives CASSASGQGYTF.

The J gene is TRBJ1-2, the V gene TRBV28, with D unclear. V lost 5 bases, J lost 8 bases, and 15 bases lay in between. Germline V gives CDR1 MDHEN, CDR2 SYDVKM. The CDR3 is made up of 13 amino acids. The CDR3 DNA reads as TGTGCCAGCAGTACCGACATCATGGGAGGCTACACCTTC. Its protein product is CASSTDIMGGYTF.

The J gene is TRBJ2-7, the V gene TRBV27; D is possibly TRBD2 (6 bases). This CDR3 has 14 amino acids. Trimming pared 8 bases from V and 8 bases from J, leaving 22 bases between. Germline CDR1 and CDR2: MNHEY and SMNVEV (reference sequence). The CDR3 DNA sequence: TGTGCCAGCGGTATGTCCACGGGAGCGCAACAGCAGTACTTC. Protein: CASGMSTGAQQQYF.

The gene calls are TRBV27 and TRBJ2-3; 9 bases agree with TRBD2. Germline assignment: CDR1 MNHEY and CDR2 SMNVEV (reference sequence). The V and J ends lost 9 bases and 0 bases, in that order; junction bases with no gene match: 10. The CDR3 totals 16 residues. CDR3 loop: CASGLAPITSTDTQYF. For the CDR3, the DNA is TGTGCCAGTGGACTAGCGCCAATCACTAGCACAGATACGCAGTATTTT.

V usage is TRBV29-1 and J usage is TRBJ2-3, with 8 nucleotides matching TRBD1. From germline, CDR1 is SQVTM and CDR2 ANQGSEA. The CDR3 consists of 15 residues. V was clipped by 7 bases and J by 2 bases; unmatched bases: 11. CDR3 sequence reads: CSAILRDRSTDTQYF. DNA of the CDR3: TGCAGCGCCATATTGCGGGACAGGTCCACAGATACGCAGTATTTT.

Note on this clone: At one boundary the junction diverges from the germline segment, which might be a read error. This specimen includes other DNA sequences encoding the same CDR3. The rearrangement joins TRBV27 to TRBJ1-1; tentatively, D is TRBD1 (5 bases). The CDR3 runs 14 residues. The germline CDR1 and CDR2 sequences are MNHEY and SMNVEV (reference sequence). The chain's CDR3 is CASRSVGGSTEAFF. The CDR3 DNA sequence: TGTGCTAGCAGGTCGGTTGGGGGAAGCACTGAAGCTTTCTTT.

The J gene is TRBJ2-5, the V gene TRBV27; D is unclear. Trimming cost V 1 base and J 0 bases, with 15 bases left between them. The CDR3 is 17 residues long. CDR1 and CDR2 (germline): MNHEY, SMNVEV (reference sequence). CDR3 amino acids: CASSLFGRRANQETQYF. The CDR3 DNA is TGTGCCAGCAGTTTATTTGGCAGGCGAGCTAACCAAGAGACCCAGTACTTC.

This chain connects TRBV7-8 to TRBJ2-1; 8 nucleotides line up with TRBD2. The length of the CDR3 is 18 residues. The V segment lost 4 bases and the J segment 7 bases; nucleotides outside the gene matches: 18. In germline, CDR1 is SGHVS, CDR2 FQNEAQ. The CDR3 reads CASSSPLSGIYLENEQFF. CDR3 nucleotide sequence: TGTGCCAGCAGCTCTCCCCTTAGCGGGATCTACTTGGAGAATGAGCAGTTCTTC. Complete variable domain (other parts from reference TRBV7-8 and TRBJ2-1): GAGVSQSPRYKVAKRGQDVALRCDPISGHVSLFWYQQALGQGPEFLTYFQNEAQLDKSGLPSDRFFAERPEGSVSTLKIQRTQQEDSAVYLCASSSPLSGIYLENEQFFGPGTRLTVL.

In DNA form, the CDR3 reads TGTGCCAGCACCGGACTAGCGGAGAAGGTTTCCCACGAGCAGTACTTC. Its protein is CASTGLAEKVSHEQYF. J is TRBJ2-7 and V is TRBV2; 10 bases agree with TRBD2. The CDR3 extends over 16 amino acids. Trimming took 7 bases from V and 5 from J; bases not matched to a gene: 14. CDR1 and CDR2 (germline): SNHLY, FYNNEI.